The T cell receptor beta chain described here comes from a study of a mutant IDH1 vaccine in newly diagnosed glioma. The ends were cut back, 5 bases at V and 8 bases at J, with 21 bases in the middle. The CDR3 length is 15 residues. CDR1 and CDR2 (germline): LNHDA, SQIVND (reference sequence). Notes on this clone: Its antigen is undetermined.

Sample time point: week 35, safety follow-up. Every vaccination contained 300 ug of the mutant IDH1 20-mer peptide and was paired with topical imiquimod. The study, taken as a whole, reports: Among patients, roughly 95% showed immune responses induced by the vaccine.

Data came from immunoSEQ multiplex PCR; TCRdb stores just in-frame clones and leaves some out. The data contain tens of thousands of clones, more than 85% of them singletons. The clonotype originates from a man aged 25 to 40 with glioma. The chain couples TRBV19 to TRBJ1-1; no definite D call. Sequenced material: PBMCs, taken from a glioma patient whose treatment included an IDH1 peptide vaccine. CDR3 loop: CASSPSKDGLSEAFF. The DNA for the CDR3 is TGTGCCAGTAGTCCCTCGAAGGACGGCCTAAGCGAAGCTTTCTTT. The complete variable domain, with remaining parts taken from reference TRBV19 and TRBJ1-1, reads DGGITQSPKYLFRKEGQNVTLSCEQNLNHDAMYWYRQDPGQGLRLIYYSQIVNDFQKGDIAEGYSVSREKKESFPLTVTSAQKNPTAFYLCASSPSKDGLSEAFFGQGTRLTVV.